Listed below are T cell receptor beta chains from one sample, sequenced in a study of blood T cells in healthy people across ages. One entry per CDR3 protein, called by TCRdb with MiXCR from the 5' RACE reads. This table holds around 790,000 distinct CDR3 sequences, more than 40% found once. The sample consisted of blood. The receptors here all came from a man aged 55 to 70 in good health. The CDR3 runs from the conserved cysteine through the conserved F or W. D genes are given only for firm matches. Only some rows state a clone size, as once, few, many or a class for expanded clones.

clone size: .; CDR3 length: 14; V gene: TRBV7-6; J gene: TRBJ2-5; D gene: TRBD1; CDR3 protein: CASSVPDRDPTQYF; CDR3 DNA: TGTGCCAGCAGCGTTCCCGACAGGGACCCGACCCAGTACTTC
clone size: many; CDR3 length: 13; V gene: TRBV4-1; J gene: TRBJ2-3; D gene: .; CDR3 protein: CASSQDPPNTQYF; CDR3 DNA: TGCGCCAGCAGCCAAGATCCCCCTAACACGCAGTATTTT
clone size: .; CDR3 length: 11; V gene: TRBV10-3; J gene: TRBJ2-1; D gene: .; CDR3 protein: CAISGTSEQFF; CDR3 DNA: TGTGCCATCAGTGGGACGTCAGAGCAGTTCTTC
clone size: .; CDR3 length: 12; V gene: TRBV7-9; J gene: TRBJ1-6; D gene: .; CDR3 protein: CASSGSNSPLHF; CDR3 DNA: TGTGCCAGCTCGGGCAGCAATTCACCCCTCCACTTT
clone size: .; CDR3 length: 16; V gene: TRBV4-1; J gene: TRBJ2-5; D gene: TRBD2; CDR3 protein: CASSQASGANQETQYF; CDR3 DNA: TGCGCCAGCAGCCAAGCCAGCGGGGCTAACCAAGAGACCCAGTACTTC
clone size: few; CDR3 length: 15; V gene: TRBV29-1; J gene: TRBJ1-1; D gene: .; CDR3 protein: CSVDPIGQGNTEAFF; CDR3 DNA: TGCAGCGTTGACCCAATCGGGCAGGGGAACACTGAAGCTTTCTTT
clone size: few; CDR3 length: 13; V gene: TRBV12-3/TRBV12-4; J gene: TRBJ2-4; D gene: .; CDR3 protein: CASSPGGKNIQYF; CDR3 DNA: TGTGCCAGCAGTCCCGGGGGTAAAAACATTCAGTACTTC
clone size: .; CDR3 length: 14; V gene: TRBV20-1; J gene: TRBJ2-7; D gene: .; CDR3 protein: CSARRGGNVYEQYF; CDR3 DNA: TGCAGTGCTAGAAGAGGGGGGAACGTCTACGAGCAGTACTTC
clone size: .; CDR3 length: 16; V gene: TRBV5-1; J gene: TRBJ2-6; D gene: .; CDR3 protein: CASSLKHDSGANVLTF; CDR3 DNA: TGCGCCAGCAGCTTGAAACATGACTCTGGGGCCAACGTCCTGACTTTC
clone size: .; CDR3 length: 15; V gene: TRBV6-7; J gene: TRBJ2-7; D gene: .; CDR3 protein: CASGSGTNYSYEQYF; CDR3 DNA: TGTGCCAGCGGTTCCGGGACAAACTACTCCTACGAGCAGTACTTC
clone size: .; CDR3 length: 18; V gene: TRBV6-2/TRBV6-3; J gene: TRBJ1-5; D gene: .; CDR3 protein: CASSYSFRVSDGNQPQHF; CDR3 DNA: TGTGCCAGCAGTTACTCGTTCAGGGTGAGTGACGGCAATCAGCCCCAGCATTTT
clone size: .; CDR3 length: 19; V gene: TRBV6-1; J gene: TRBJ2-5; D gene: TRBD1; CDR3 protein: CASRDPHGGDRGLRETQYF; CDR3 DNA: TGTGCCAGCAGGGACCCGCACGGTGGGGACAGGGGGCTGAGAGAGACCCAGTACTTC
clone size: .; CDR3 length: 13; V gene: TRBV28; J gene: TRBJ2-7; D gene: .; CDR3 protein: CASSLSAAYEQYF; CDR3 DNA: TGTGCCAGCAGTTTATCGGCAGCTTACGAGCAGTACTTC
clone size: many; CDR3 length: 14; V gene: TRBV6-1; J gene: TRBJ2-5; D gene: .; CDR3 protein: CASSELGTKETQYF; CDR3 DNA: TGTGCCAGCAGTGAACTGGGGACGAAAGAGACCCAGTACTTC
clone size: .; CDR3 length: 16; V gene: TRBV7-9; J gene: TRBJ1-1; D gene: .; CDR3 protein: CASSATVGRGNTEAFF; CDR3 DNA: TGTGCCAGCAGCGCGACTGTGGGGCGGGGGAACACTGAAGCTTTCTTT
clone size: few; CDR3 length: 15; V gene: TRBV6-2/TRBV6-3; J gene: TRBJ2-2; D gene: TRBD1; CDR3 protein: CASRHRDRSTGELFF; CDR3 DNA: TGTGCCAGCAGACACCGGGACAGGAGCACCGGGGAGCTGTTTTTT
clone size: .; CDR3 length: 17; V gene: TRBV25-1; J gene: TRBJ1-2; D gene: .; CDR3 protein: CASSGLNRDQVGYGYTF; CDR3 DNA: TGTGCCAGCAGTGGATTGAACAGGGACCAAGTTGGCTATGGCTACACCTTC
clone size: few; CDR3 length: 15; V gene: TRBV15; J gene: TRBJ1-5; D gene: .; CDR3 protein: CATSRDGGANQPQHF; CDR3 DNA: TGTGCCACCAGCAGAGACGGGGGTGCGAATCAGCCCCAGCATTTT